The clone carrying this T cell receptor beta chain showed up just a few times. Looked up from germline, CDR1 is SGHTS and CDR2 is YDEGEE. The V end lost 0 bases, the J end lost 3 bases, and 7 bases lay between the germline ends. The CDR3 runs 14 residues. The PCR made use of 60 Vbeta and 13 Jbeta primers. Sequencing used immunoSEQ multiplex PCR; TCRdb keeps in-frame clones, though not all of them. The sample lists some 100,000 clones, about 68% occurring once. This sample is drawn from a study of cytomegalovirus exposure and HLA in healthy donors. The sequenced material came from PBMCs. The rearrangement uses TRBV5-8 and TRBJ1-5, with unresolved D. This sequence was found in a male donor in good health and CMV-seropositive. The CDR3 is CASSLEQNNQPQHF. The DNA for the CDR3 is TGTGCCAGCAGCTTGGAACAGAACAATCAGCCCCAGCATTTT.